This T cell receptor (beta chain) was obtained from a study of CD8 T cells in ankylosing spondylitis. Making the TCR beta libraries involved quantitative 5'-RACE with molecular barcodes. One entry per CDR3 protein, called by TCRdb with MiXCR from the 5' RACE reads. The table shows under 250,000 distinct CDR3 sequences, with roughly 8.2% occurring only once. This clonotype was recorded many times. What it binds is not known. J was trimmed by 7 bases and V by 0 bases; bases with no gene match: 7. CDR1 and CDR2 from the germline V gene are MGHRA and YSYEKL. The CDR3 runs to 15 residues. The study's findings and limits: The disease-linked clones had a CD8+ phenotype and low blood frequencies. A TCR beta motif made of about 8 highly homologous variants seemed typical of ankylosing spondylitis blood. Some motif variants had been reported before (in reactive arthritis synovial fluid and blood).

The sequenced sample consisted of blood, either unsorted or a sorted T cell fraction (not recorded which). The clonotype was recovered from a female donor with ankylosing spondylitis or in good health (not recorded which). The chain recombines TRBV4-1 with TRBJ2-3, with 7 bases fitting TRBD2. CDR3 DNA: TGCGCCAGCAGCCAAGAGCGGGGGAGCGGAAATACGCAGTATTTT. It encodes CASSQERGSGNTQYF.